Listed below are T cell receptor beta chains from one sample, sequenced in a study of T cell responses to AZD1222 COVID-19 vaccine. Some clones are missing from TCRdb's copy, which holds only in-frame ones; the method was immunoSEQ multiplex PCR. The sample lists under 150,000 clones, roughly 91% occurring once. The specimen comprised peripheral blood, sampled on day 0 of AZD1222 vaccination. These receptors came from an adult in good health. CDR3s include the opening cysteine and the closing phenylalanine or tryptophan. The order of the fields is CDR3 length, J gene, clone size, V gene, CDR3 protein. Clone size, where shown, is once, few, many, or a class for clones that have expanded.

17,TRBJ1-6,few,TRBV10-1,CASRGQSSPRANSPLHF
14,TRBJ2-1,.,TRBV5-5,CASSLARGATEQFF
15,TRBJ2-1,.,TRBV3-1/TRBV3-2,CASSPLAGGIHEQFF
13,TRBJ2-7,.,TRBV12-3/TRBV12-4,CASSLDGSYEQYF
12,TRBJ1-2,.,TRBV30,CAWKRTVYGYTF
15,TRBJ2-3,.,TRBV18,CASSQQGLGTDTQYF
14,TRBJ1-2,.,TRBV7-9,CASSPVGWTHGYTF
15,TRBJ1-2,.,TRBV7-2,CASSLGSRSSYGYTF
17,TRBJ2-1,.,TRBV4-2,CASSQEGVRTGGDEQFF
14,TRBJ1-3,.,TRBV5-4,CASNDPNSGNTIYF
14,TRBJ2-7,.,TRBV27,CASSLRGQVYEQYF
15,TRBJ2-7,.,TRBV9,CASSVAGQGPYEQYF